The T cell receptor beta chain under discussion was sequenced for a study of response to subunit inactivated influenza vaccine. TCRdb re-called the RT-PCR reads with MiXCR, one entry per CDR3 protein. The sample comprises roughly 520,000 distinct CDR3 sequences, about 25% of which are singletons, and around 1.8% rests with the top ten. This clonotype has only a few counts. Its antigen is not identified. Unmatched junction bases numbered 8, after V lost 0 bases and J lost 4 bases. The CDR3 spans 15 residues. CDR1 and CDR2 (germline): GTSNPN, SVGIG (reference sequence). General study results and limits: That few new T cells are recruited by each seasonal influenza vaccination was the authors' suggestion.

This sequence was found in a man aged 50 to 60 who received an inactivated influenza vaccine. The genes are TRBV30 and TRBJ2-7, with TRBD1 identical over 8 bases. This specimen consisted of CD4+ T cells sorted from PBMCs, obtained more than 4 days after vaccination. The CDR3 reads CAWSVSRTGKYEQYF. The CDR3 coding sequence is TGTGCCTGGAGTGTCTCCCGGACAGGGAAATACGAGCAGTACTTC.